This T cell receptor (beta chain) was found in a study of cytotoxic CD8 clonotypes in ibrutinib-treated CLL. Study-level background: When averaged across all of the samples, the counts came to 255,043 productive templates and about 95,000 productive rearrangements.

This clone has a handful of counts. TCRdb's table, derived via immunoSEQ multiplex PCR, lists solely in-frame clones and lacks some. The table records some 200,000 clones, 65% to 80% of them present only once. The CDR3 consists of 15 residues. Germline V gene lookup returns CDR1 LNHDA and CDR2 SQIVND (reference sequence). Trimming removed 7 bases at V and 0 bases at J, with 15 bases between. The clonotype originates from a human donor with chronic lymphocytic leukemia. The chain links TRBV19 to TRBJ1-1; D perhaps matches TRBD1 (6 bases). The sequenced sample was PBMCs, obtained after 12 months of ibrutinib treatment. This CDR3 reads CASKLRDNMNTEAFF. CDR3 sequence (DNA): TGTGCCAGTAAACTCCGGGACAACATGAACACTGAAGCTTTCTTT.